The 32 T cell receptor beta chains below come from one sample, sequenced in a study of cytomegalovirus exposure and HLA in healthy donors. The PCR had 60 Vbeta and 13 Jbeta primers. TCRdb's table, derived via immunoSEQ multiplex PCR, lists solely in-frame clones and lacks some. The top ten hold about 0.78% of the sample, which has approximately 190,000 clones, around four fifths seen once. The source material was PBMCs. The receptor set was obtained from a young woman in good health and CMV-seronegative.

The chain uses TRBV9 and TRBJ2-3; 11 bases match TRBD2. CDR1 and CDR2 (germline): SGDLS, YYNGEE. With V trimmed by 2 bases and J by 0 bases, 11 bases remained unmatched. The CDR3 extends over 19 amino acids. The CDR3, as DNA: TGTGCCAGCAGCGTTAGCCTAGCGGGAGGAGACTCTAGCACAGATACGCAGTATTTT. Translated, it gives CASSVSLAGGDSSTDTQYF.

The chain couples TRBV4-2 to TRBJ2-3, with D possibly matching TRBD2 (6 bases). The CDR3 runs 16 residues. Germline lookup yields CDR1 LGHNA and CDR2 YNFKEQ. V lost 1 base and J lost 2, with 13 bases in between. The CDR3 DNA reads as TGTGCCAGCAGCCAAGGGGACTTTGAATACACAGATACGCAGTATTTT. This sequence encodes CASSQGDFEYTDTQYF.

The chain recombines TRBV19 with TRBJ2-3; D not resolved. CDR3 length equals 13 residues. Trimming took off 5 bases at V and 1 base at J, with 7 bases between the two ends. Germline CDR1 LNHDA, CDR2 SQIVND (reference sequence). CDR3 region: CASSEQRTDTQYF. The CDR3 DNA follows: TGTGCCAGTAGTGAACAGCGCACAGATACGCAGTATTTT.

V gene TRBV28 combines with J gene TRBJ2-7, with D maybe TRBD2 (6 bases). The CDR3 is 12 amino acids. Trimming removed 6 bases from V and 6 bases from J, with 12 bases in between. Germline CDR1 MDHEN, CDR2 SYDVKM. The CDR3 loop reads CASREGALEQYF. CDR3 bases: TGTGCCAGCAGGGAGGGTGCCCTCGAGCAGTACTTC.

The rearrangement joins TRBV6-5 to TRBJ1-6, with TRBD1 as a possible D gene (5 bases). The V gene's germline CDR1 is MNHEY and CDR2 SVGAGI. This CDR3 contains 15 residues. The V and J ends lost 6 bases and 5 bases respectively, with 14 bases between them. Here the CDR3 reads CASSQGDRHNSPLHF. In DNA form, the CDR3 reads TGTGCCAGCAGCCAGGGTGATCGTCATAATTCACCCCTCCACTTT.

This chain links TRBV5-1 with TRBJ2-2; perhaps TRBD2 as D (5 bases). The CDR3 runs 14 residues. V was trimmed by 2 bases and J by 5 bases, leaving 10 bases between them. CDR1 and CDR2 from the germline V gene are SGHRS and YFSETQ. CDR3 residues: CASSLWRPTGELFF. DNA of the CDR3: TGCGCCAGCAGCTTATGGAGGCCGACCGGGGAGCTGTTTTTT.

The chain recombines TRBV27 with TRBJ2-3; D is uncertain. The CDR3 extends over 14 amino acids. V lost 0 bases to trimming and J lost 5 bases, with 9 bases between them. Germline V gene lookup returns CDR1 MNHEY and CDR2 SMNVEV (reference sequence). DNA of the CDR3: TGTGCCAGCAGTTTATCCCCACACCGAGATACGCAGTATTTT. Encoded protein: CASSLSPHRDTQYF.

The V and J genes are TRBV20-1 and TRBJ2-7; D remains ambiguous. This CDR3 has 11 residues. V was clipped by 3 bases and J by 4 bases, with 7 bases between them. Germline assignment: CDR1 DFQATT and CDR2 SNEGSKA (reference sequence). The CDR3 spells CSASEAYEQYF. The CDR3 nucleotides read TGCAGTGCTAGTGAAGCTTACGAGCAGTACTTC.

This rearrangement joins TRBV6-6 to TRBJ2-7; 9 bases match TRBD2. Trimming took 6 bases from V and 5 from J; bases not matched to a gene: 8. This CDR3 is 14 amino acids long. CDR1 is MNHNY and CDR2 is SVGAGI in the germline V gene (reference sequence). The CDR3 reads CASSPSGRRDEQYF. The CDR3 DNA is TGTGCCAGCAGCCCAAGCGGGAGGCGGGACGAGCAGTACTTC.

The chain links TRBV21-1 to TRBJ2-7; no check of the table's D call, TRBD1, against the DNA was made. TRBV21-1 counts as a pseudogene. This CDR3 region has 15 residues. Here the CDR3 DNA reads TGTGCCAGCAGGGGCCCGGGACAGGACCACTACGAGCAGTACTTC. This translates into CASRGPGQDHYEQYF.

CDR3 sequence: CASSPAGTSGSPGELFF. For the CDR3, the DNA is TGTGCCAGCAGCCCGGCAGGGACTAGCGGGAGTCCCGGGGAGCTGTTTTTT. The chain employs TRBV7-7 and TRBJ2-2, with 14 nucleotides matching TRBD2. Germline CDR1 SSHAT, CDR2 FNYEAQ (reference sequence). The trim removed 5 bases at V and 6 bases at J, leaving 8 bases unmatched. The CDR3 contains 17 residues.

The rearrangement uses TRBV29-1 and TRBJ2-3; 8 bases match TRBD2. Germline V CDR1 and CDR2: SQVTM, ANQGSEA. J lost 0 bases, V lost 7 bases, and 3 bases had no gene match. This CDR3 comprises 13 residues. CDR3: CSAVAGSTDTQYF. The DNA of the CDR3 is TGCAGCGCAGTAGCGGGAAGCACAGATACGCAGTATTTT.

This clone has just a few counts. This chain connects TRBV6-5 to TRBJ2-7; D may be TRBD1 (5 bases). Between the trimmed V and J ends, which lost 2 bases and 3 bases, there was a span of 14 bases. Germline V gene lookup returns CDR1 MNHEY and CDR2 SVGAGI. The CDR3 contains 15 residues. The chain's CDR3 is CASSYVQGQFYEQYF. CDR3 DNA sequence: TGTGCCAGCAGTTACGTCCAGGGTCAATTCTACGAGCAGTACTTC.

The J gene is TRBJ2-3, the V gene TRBV11-1; TRBD2 matches at 12 bases. Germline V gene sequence: CDR1 SGHAT, CDR2 FQDESV (reference sequence). There are 15 residues in the CDR3. The V gene end was trimmed by 6 bases and the J gene end by 5 bases; junction bases not matched to a gene: 6. CDR3 sequence reads: CASSMTSGSGDTQYF. As DNA, the CDR3 is TGTGCCAGCAGTATGACTAGCGGGAGTGGAGATACGCAGTATTTT.

The chain has TRBV15 and TRBJ2-2; 7 positions match TRBD1. V gave up 0 bases and J gave up 5 bases; unmatched junction bases: 9. The CDR3 has 17 amino acids. Germline-derived CDR1 and CDR2 are LNHNV and YYDKDF (reference sequence). CDR3 bases: TGTGCCACCAGCAGAGATCACGAGGGGGCACGAACCGGGGAGCTGTTTTTT. Translated: CATSRDHEGARTGELFF.

This clone came up once. The genes are TRBV6-1 and TRBJ2-1; 7 bases align to TRBD1. CDR1 and CDR2 from the germline V gene are MNHNS and SASEGT. The CDR3 covers 15 residues. V was clipped by 7 bases and J by 1 base; unmatched bases: 7. Written as DNA, the CDR3 is TGTGCCAGCACGGGGCAGACAGGGTCCTACAATGAGCAGTTCTTC. This gives the protein CASTGQTGSYNEQFF.

V and J are TRBV5-5 and TRBJ2-2; D gene unclear. The CDR3 spans 16 residues. Trimming shortened V by 0 bases and J by 4 bases, and 13 bases separated the two germline ends. Germline V CDR1 and CDR2: SGHKS, YYEKEE (reference sequence). In DNA form, the CDR3 reads TGTGCCAGCAGCTTGGAGTGGCTAGTGCTCACCGGGGAGCTGTTTTTT. Translating it yields CASSLEWLVLTGELFF.

The chain has TRBV5-1 and TRBJ2-7; maybe TRBD1 (6 bases). Trimming removed 5 bases at V and 5 bases at J, with 11 bases between. Germline V lookup: CDR1 SGHRS, CDR2 YFSETQ. This CDR3 spans 12 amino acids. In nucleotides, the CDR3 is TGCGCCAGCAGACAGGGAGAGCACGAGCAGTACTTC. Its translation is CASRQGEHEQYF.

The chain has TRBV5-8 and TRBJ1-2; tentatively, D is TRBD1 (6 bases). The CDR3 consists of 14 residues. Trimming stripped 3 bases from V and 3 bases from J, with 12 bases between. Looked up from germline, CDR1 is SGHTS and CDR2 is YDEGEE. CDR3 residues: CASSSPGAYYGYTF. Here the CDR3 DNA reads TGTGCCAGCAGCTCCCCAGGGGCTTACTATGGCTACACCTTC.

There are a few counts of this clone. The chain recombines TRBV2 with TRBJ2-1, with 12 bases that match TRBD2. There are 15 residues in the CDR3. Germline loops: CDR1 SNHLY, CDR2 FYNNEI. After removal of 5 bases from V and 6 bases from J, the junction contained 5 bases not matched to a gene. The CDR3 is CASSSKTSGSNEQFF. The CDR3 DNA reads as TGTGCCAGCAGTTCGAAGACTAGCGGGAGCAATGAGCAGTTCTTC. The full variable domain, with the rest looked up from reference TRBV2 and TRBJ2-1, is EPEVTQTPSHQVTQMGQEVILRCVPISNHLYFYWYRQILGQKVEFLVSFYNNEISEKSEIFDDQFSVERPDGSNFTLKIRSTKLEDSAMYFCASSSKTSGSNEQFFGPGTRLTVL.

The V gene is TRBV4-2, the J gene TRBJ2-7; maybe TRBD2 (6 bases). Per germline, CDR1 LGHNA and CDR2 YNFKEQ. The V end was cut by 0 bases, the J end by 3 bases, with 9 bases between. The CDR3 has 14 residues. This chain's CDR3 is CASSQDSGYYEQYF. CDR3 sequence (DNA): TGTGCCAGCAGCCAAGATAGCGGATACTACGAGCAGTACTTC.

The chain uses TRBV6-1 and TRBJ1-2; 8 nucleotides align to TRBD1. Germline CDR1 reads MNHNS; CDR2 reads SASEGT. J gave up 10 bases and V 2 bases, and 15 bases lay outside the gene matches. This CDR3 region has 16 residues. Here the CDR3 DNA reads TGTGCCAGCAGTGAACCCACGGACAGGGCCCTTTACTCCTACACCTTC. Translation: CASSEPTDRALYSYTF.

The chain is built from TRBV10-2 and TRBJ2-7; TRBD2 matches at 12 bases. Germline V lookup: CDR1 WSHSY, CDR2 SAAADI. With 6 bases clipped from V and 3 bases from J, the junction kept 6 bases outside the gene matches. This CDR3 has 15 amino acids. The CDR3: CASRGGTSGYYEQYF. The CDR3 DNA is TGCGCCAGCAGGGGCGGGACTAGCGGGTACTACGAGCAGTACTTC.

V and J are TRBV25-1 and TRBJ1-6, with D tentatively TRBD1 (6 bases). The germline V and J ends were trimmed by 3 bases and 4 bases, with 7 bases remaining between them. This CDR3 has 14 residues. Germline values: CDR1 MGHDK, CDR2 SYGVNS. The CDR3 here is CASSDGQYNSPLHF. The CDR3 DNA follows: TGTGCCAGCAGTGATGGACAGTATAATTCACCCCTCCACTTT.

The chain links TRBV28 to TRBJ1-2; TRBD1 agrees at 8 bases. The trim removed 3 bases at V and 4 bases at J, leaving 7 bases unmatched. Germline V gene sequence: CDR1 MDHEN, CDR2 SYDVKM. The CDR3 has 15 residues. CDR3 residues: CASSFTGGSLYGYTF. The CDR3 bases are TGTGCCAGCAGTTTTACAGGGGGTTCCCTCTATGGCTACACCTTC.

The chain uses TRBV29-1 and TRBJ1-1, with D hard to call. The ends were cut back, 6 bases at V and 1 base at J, with 9 bases in the middle. The length of the CDR3 is 12 residues. Germline CDR1 is SQVTM and CDR2 is ANQGSEA. CDR3 nucleotide sequence: TGCAGCGTAAGGCAGGAGAACACTGAAGCTTTCTTT. Its protein product is CSVRQENTEAFF.

This clone has a single count. The gene calls are TRBV28 and TRBJ2-5; 7 nucleotides line up with TRBD2. TRBJ2-7 matches the DNA end more closely, so the J call is doubtful. The CDR3 contains 15 residues. The germline V gene has CDR1 MDHEN and CDR2 SYDVKM. The CDR3 here is CASSPGGSLSYEQYF. The CDR3, as DNA: TGTGCCAGCAGTCCCGGGGGGAGCCTCTCCTACGAGCAGTACTTC.

The chain recombines TRBV15 with TRBJ2-1, with 7 bases matching TRBD1. The CDR3 is 13 residues long. Germline CDR1 and CDR2: LNHNV and YYDKDF (reference sequence). V dropped 3 bases and J dropped 9; count of bases not matched to a gene: 5. CDR3 DNA sequence: TGTGCCACCAGCAGTGAGGGGGCTCGTGAGCAGTTCTTC. It encodes CATSSEGAREQFF.

The genes are TRBV5-1 and TRBJ2-5; TRBD2 matches at 12 bases. The V gene end was trimmed by 7 bases and the J gene end by 4 bases; junction bases not matched to a gene: 2. CDR1 and CDR2 from the germline V gene are SGHRS and YFSETQ. CDR3 length equals 13 residues. The CDR3 region has the DNA TGCGCCAGCTCTAGCGGGGGGGGAGAGACCCAGTACTTC. Its translation is CASSSGGGETQYF.

This chain joins TRBV7-9 and TRBJ2-3; tentatively, D is TRBD1 (6 bases). Germline V CDR1 and CDR2: SEHNR, FQNEAQ (reference sequence). V lost 1 base, J lost 6 bases, and 8 bases lay in between. The CDR3 has 13 amino acids. The CDR3 is CASSLGQGDTQYF. The DNA for the CDR3 is TGTGCCAGCAGCTTAGGGCAGGGGGATACGCAGTATTTT.

The chain combines TRBV5-6 with TRBJ2-3; tentative D call: TRBD2 (5 bases). Trimming left V 4 bases short and J 1 base short, with 13 bases between. The CDR3 is 15 residues long. Germline V lookup: CDR1 SGHDT, CDR2 YYEEEE. The CDR3 protein is CASSQDLAGTDTQYF. CDR3 DNA sequence: TGTGCCAGCAGCCAGGACTTGGCGGGCACAGATACGCAGTATTTT.

For this clone: The germline gene is not matched at one end of the junction; a read error may be the cause. The chain uses TRBV27 and TRBJ1-6; D perhaps matches TRBD1 (5 bases). The CDR3 length is 15 residues. Germline V gives CDR1 MNHEY, CDR2 SMNVEV (reference sequence). The CDR3 DNA follows: TGTGCCAGCAGACTAACGGGGGTGGTTAATTCACCCCCCCACTTT. Residues: CASRLTGVVNSPPHF.